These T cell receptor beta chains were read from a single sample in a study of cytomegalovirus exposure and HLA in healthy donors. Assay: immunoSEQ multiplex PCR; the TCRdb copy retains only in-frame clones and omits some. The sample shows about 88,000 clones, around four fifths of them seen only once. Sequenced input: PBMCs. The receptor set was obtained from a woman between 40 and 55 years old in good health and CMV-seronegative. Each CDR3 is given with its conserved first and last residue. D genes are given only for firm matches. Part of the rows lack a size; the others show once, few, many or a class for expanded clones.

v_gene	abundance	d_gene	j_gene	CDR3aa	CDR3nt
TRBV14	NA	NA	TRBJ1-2	CASSQRGHPYGYTF	TGTGCCAGCAGCCAACGAGGGCACCCCTATGGCTACACCTTC
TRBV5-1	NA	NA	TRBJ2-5	CASSLLETQYF	TGCGCCAGCAGCTTGCTTGAGACCCAGTACTTC
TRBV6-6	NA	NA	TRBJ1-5	CATQTGSHRNQPQHF	TGTGCCACCCAAACGGGGAGCCACCGCAATCAGCCCCAGCATTTT
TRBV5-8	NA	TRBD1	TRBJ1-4	CASSPGQGANEKLFF	TGTGCCAGCAGCCCTGGACAGGGGGCTAATGAAAAACTGTTTTTT
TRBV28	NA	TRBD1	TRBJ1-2	CASSLDRVNYGYTF	TGTGCCAGCAGTCTCGACAGGGTCAACTATGGCTACACCTTC
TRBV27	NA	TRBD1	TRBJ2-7	CASSLGQTYEQYF	TGTGCCAGCAGCCTGGGACAGACCTACGAGCAGTACTTC
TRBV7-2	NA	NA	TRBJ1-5	CASSLGGEGGSNQPQHF	TGTGCCAGCAGCTTAGGGGGTGAAGGGGGTAGCAATCAGCCCCAGCATTTT
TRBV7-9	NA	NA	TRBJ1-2	CSSSSFGDGYTF	TGTTCCAGCAGCTCCTTCGGTGATGGCTACACCTTC
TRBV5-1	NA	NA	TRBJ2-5	CASSLGQPQETQYF	TGCGCCAGCAGCTTGGGACAGCCCCAAGAGACCCAGTACTTC
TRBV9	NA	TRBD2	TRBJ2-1	CASSVGAGVGNEQFF	TGTGCCAGCAGCGTAGGAGCGGGGGTAGGAAATGAGCAGTTCTTC
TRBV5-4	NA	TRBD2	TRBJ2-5	CASRKTSGGAETQYF	TGTGCCAGCAGGAAGACTAGCGGGGGGGCGGAGACCCAGTACTTC
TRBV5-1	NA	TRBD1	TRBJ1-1	CASSSLTGTNTEAFF	TGCGCCAGCAGCTCGCTGACAGGGACGAACACTGAAGCTTTCTTT
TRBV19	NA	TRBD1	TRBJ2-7	CASSIGGQESYEQYF	TGTGCCAGTAGTATAGGGGGACAGGAGTCCTACGAGCAGTACTTC
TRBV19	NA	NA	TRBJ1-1	CASSIVRGRNTEAFF	TGTGCCAGTAGTATAGTTAGAGGTCGGAACACTGAAGCTTTCTTT
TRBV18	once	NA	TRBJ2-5	CASSPPYQETQYF	TGTGCCAGCTCACCACCCTACCAAGAGACCCAGTACTTC
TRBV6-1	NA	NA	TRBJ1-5	CASSEAPGLGQPQHF	TGTGCCAGCAGTGAAGCCCCAGGGCTGGGTCAGCCCCAGCATTTT
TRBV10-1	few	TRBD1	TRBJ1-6	CASSEGTGFQNSPLHF	TGCGCCAGCAGTGAAGGGACAGGGTTCCAGAATTCACCCCTCCACTTT
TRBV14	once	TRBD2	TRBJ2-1	CASSQGTPGLAVVSSYNEQFF	TGTGCCAGCAGCCAGGGGACTCCGGGACTAGCGGTTGTCAGCTCCTACAATGAGCAGTTCTTC
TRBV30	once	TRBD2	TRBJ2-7	CAWRAASGGVNGEQYF	TGTGCCTGGAGAGCCGCTAGCGGGGGGGTTAATGGGGAGCAGTACTTC
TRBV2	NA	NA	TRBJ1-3	CASDPGGNTIYF	TGTGCCAGCGACCCCGGGGGAAACACCATATATTTT
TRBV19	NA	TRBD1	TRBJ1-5	CASSIGTTGGYQPQHF	TGTGCCAGTAGTATAGGTACGACAGGGGGCTATCAGCCCCAGCATTTT
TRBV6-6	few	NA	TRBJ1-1	CASRSGEPWPTEAFF	TGTGCCAGCAGGAGTGGAGAACCTTGGCCCACTGAAGCTTTCTTT
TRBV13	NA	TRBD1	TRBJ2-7	CASSPGQQSGEQYF	TGTGCCAGCAGCCCGGGACAGCAATCGGGCGAGCAGTACTTC
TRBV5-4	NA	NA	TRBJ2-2	CASSLPGVTGELFF	TGTGCCAGCAGCTTGCCCGGGGTCACCGGGGAGCTGTTTTTT
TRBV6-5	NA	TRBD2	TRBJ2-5	CASSRLAGGETQYF	TGTGCCAGCAGCCGACTAGCGGGGGGAGAGACCCAGTACTTC
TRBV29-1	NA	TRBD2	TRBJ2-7	CSGMIAGGLPGEQYF	TGCAGCGGTATGATAGCGGGGGGTCTCCCTGGCGAGCAGTACTTC
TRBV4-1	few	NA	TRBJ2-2	CASSPSRNTGELFF	TGCGCCAGCAGTCCCTCTCGGAACACCGGGGAGCTGTTTTTT
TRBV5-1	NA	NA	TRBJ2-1	CASKRTVLAYNEQFF	TGCGCCAGCAAAAGGACAGTGTTAGCCTACAATGAGCAGTTCTTC
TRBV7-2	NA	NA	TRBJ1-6	CASSLGGRRGSPLHF	TGTGCCAGCAGCCTCGGGGGGCGCAGGGGTTCACCCCTCCACTTT
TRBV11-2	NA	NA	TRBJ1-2	CASSLVGRRKNGYTF	TGTGCCAGCAGCTTAGTCGGGAGGAGGAAGAATGGCTACACCTTC
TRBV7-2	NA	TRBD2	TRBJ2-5	CASSLAAGGLETQYF	TGTGCCAGCAGCTTAGCGGCGGGGGGCTTAGAGACCCAGTACTTC
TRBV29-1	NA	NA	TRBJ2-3	CSVELPGADTQYF	TGCAGCGTTGAACTACCAGGGGCGGATACGCAGTATTTT
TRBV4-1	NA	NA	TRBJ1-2	CASSKRDLISINYGYTF	TGCGCCAGCAGCAAACGGGATCTAATTTCAATTAACTATGGCTACACCTTC
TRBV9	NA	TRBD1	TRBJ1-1	CASTPTGTGNTEAFF	TGTGCCAGCACCCCGACCGGGACAGGGAACACTGAAGCTTTCTTT
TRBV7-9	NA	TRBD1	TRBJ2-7	CASSPRLGQGAEYEQYF	TGTGCCAGCAGCCCACGATTGGGACAGGGGGCGGAGTACGAGCAGTACTTC
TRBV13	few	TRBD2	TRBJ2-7	CASSRVGGSSGLGEQYF	TGTGCCAGCAGCCGAGTAGGGGGGTCTAGCGGGTTGGGGGAGCAGTACTTC